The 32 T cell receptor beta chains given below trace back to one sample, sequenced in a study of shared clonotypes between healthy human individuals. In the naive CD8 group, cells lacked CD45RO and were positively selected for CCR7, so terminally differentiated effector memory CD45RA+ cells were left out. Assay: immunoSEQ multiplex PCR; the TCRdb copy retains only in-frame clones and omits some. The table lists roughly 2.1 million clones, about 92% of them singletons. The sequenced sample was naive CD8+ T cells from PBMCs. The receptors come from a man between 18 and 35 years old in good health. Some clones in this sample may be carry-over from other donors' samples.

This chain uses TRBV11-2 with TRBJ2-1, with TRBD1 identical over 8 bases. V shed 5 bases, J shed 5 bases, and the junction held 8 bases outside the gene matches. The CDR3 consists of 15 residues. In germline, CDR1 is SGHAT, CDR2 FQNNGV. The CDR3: CASSHGGQGDNEQFF. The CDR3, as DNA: TGTGCCAGCAGCCATGGAGGACAGGGCGACAATGAGCAGTTCTTC.

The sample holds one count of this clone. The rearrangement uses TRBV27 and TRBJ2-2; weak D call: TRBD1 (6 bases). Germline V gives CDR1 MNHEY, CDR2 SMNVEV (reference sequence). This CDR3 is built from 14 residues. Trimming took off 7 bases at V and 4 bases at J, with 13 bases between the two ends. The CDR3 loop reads CASIRGGPTGELFF. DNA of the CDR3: TGTGCCAGCATAAGAGGGGGTCCCACCGGGGAGCTGTTTTTT.

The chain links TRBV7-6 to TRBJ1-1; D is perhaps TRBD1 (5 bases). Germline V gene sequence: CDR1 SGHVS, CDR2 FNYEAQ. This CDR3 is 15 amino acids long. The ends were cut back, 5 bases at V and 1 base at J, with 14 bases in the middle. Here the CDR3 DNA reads TGTGCCAGCAGCCCAGGGCGGCAGGGGAACACTGAAGCTTTCTTT. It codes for CASSPGRQGNTEAFF.

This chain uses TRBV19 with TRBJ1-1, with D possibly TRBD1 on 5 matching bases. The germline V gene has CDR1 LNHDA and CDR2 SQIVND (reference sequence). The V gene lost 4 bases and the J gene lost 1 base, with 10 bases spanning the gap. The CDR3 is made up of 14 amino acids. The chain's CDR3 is CASSRFRENTEAFF. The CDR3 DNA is TGTGCCAGTAGTAGGTTCAGGGAGAACACTGAAGCTTTCTTT.

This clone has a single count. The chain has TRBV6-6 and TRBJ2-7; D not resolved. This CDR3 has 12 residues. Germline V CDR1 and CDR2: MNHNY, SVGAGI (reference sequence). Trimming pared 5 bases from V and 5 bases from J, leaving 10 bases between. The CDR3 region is CASSPLADEQYF. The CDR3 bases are TGTGCCAGCAGTCCCCTCGCCGACGAGCAGTACTTC.

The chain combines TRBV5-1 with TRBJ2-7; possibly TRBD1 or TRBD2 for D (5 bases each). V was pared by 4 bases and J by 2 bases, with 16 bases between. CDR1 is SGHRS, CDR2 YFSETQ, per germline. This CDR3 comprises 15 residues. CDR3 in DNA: TGCGCCAGCAGCCACGGGACCACATATACCTACGAGCAGTACTTC. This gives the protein CASSHGTTYTYEQYF.

The CDR3, as DNA: TGTGCCAGCAGCTCCATGCCGGGGGTTAGGGGACCCGTGGCCTACAATGAGCAGTTCTTC. It codes for CASSSMPGVRGPVAYNEQFF. J is TRBJ2-1 and V is TRBV7-3; TRBD2 might be the D (6 bases). Germline V lookup: CDR1 SGHTA, CDR2 FQGTGA. Trimming left V 4 bases short and J 2 bases short, with 27 bases between. This CDR3 is built from 20 residues.

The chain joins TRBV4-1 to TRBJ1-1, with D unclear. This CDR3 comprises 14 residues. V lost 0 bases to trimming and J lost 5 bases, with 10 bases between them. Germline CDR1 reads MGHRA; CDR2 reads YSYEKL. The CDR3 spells CASSQEPGWTEAFF. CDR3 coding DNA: TGCGCCAGCAGCCAAGAACCGGGGTGGACTGAAGCTTTCTTT.

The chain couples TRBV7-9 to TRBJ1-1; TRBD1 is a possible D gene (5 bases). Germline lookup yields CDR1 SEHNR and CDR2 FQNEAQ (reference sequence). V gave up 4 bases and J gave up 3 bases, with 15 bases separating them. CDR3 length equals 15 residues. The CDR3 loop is CASSWSGGDDTEAFF. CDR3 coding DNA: TGTGCCAGCAGCTGGTCGGGGGGGGATGACACTGAAGCTTTCTTT.

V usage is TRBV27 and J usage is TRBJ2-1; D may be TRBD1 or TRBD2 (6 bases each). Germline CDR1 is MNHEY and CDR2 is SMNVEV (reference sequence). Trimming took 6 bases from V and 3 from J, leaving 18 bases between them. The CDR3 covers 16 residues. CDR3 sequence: CASRPRGQDLYNEQFF. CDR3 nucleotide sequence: TGTGCCAGCAGGCCCCGGGGGCAGGACCTCTACAATGAGCAGTTCTTC.

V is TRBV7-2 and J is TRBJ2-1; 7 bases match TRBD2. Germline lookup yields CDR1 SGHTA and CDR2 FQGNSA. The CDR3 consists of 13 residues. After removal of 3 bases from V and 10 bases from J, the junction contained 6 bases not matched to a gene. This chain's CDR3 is CASSLALAAEQFF. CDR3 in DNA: TGTGCCAGCAGCTTGGCCCTAGCGGCGGAGCAGTTCTTC.

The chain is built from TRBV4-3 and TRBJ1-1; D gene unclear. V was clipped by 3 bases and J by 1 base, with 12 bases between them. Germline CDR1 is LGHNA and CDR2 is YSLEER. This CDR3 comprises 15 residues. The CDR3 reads CASSQASAGNTEAFF. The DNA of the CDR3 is TGCGCCAGCAGCCAGGCTTCTGCTGGGAACACTGAAGCTTTCTTT.

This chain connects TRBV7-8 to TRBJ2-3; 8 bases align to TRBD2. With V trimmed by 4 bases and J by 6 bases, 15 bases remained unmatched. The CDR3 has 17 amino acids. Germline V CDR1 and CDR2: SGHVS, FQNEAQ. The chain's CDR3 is CASSSSNVGRAEDTQYF. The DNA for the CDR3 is TGTGCCAGCAGCTCCTCGAATGTCGGGAGGGCCGAGGATACGCAGTATTTT.

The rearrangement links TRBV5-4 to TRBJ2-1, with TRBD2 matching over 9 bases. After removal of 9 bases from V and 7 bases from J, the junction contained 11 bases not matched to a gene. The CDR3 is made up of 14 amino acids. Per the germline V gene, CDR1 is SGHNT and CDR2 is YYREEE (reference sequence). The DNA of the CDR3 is TGTGCCACCGCTGTAAGACTAGCGGAAAATGAGCAGTTCTTC. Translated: CATAVRLAENEQFF. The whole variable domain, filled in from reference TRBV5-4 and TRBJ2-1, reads ETGVTQSPTHLIKTRGQQVTLRCSSQSGHNTVSWYQQALGQGPQFIFQYYREEENGRGNFPPRFSGLQFPNYSSELNVNALELDDSALYLCATAVRLAENEQFFGPGTRLTVL.

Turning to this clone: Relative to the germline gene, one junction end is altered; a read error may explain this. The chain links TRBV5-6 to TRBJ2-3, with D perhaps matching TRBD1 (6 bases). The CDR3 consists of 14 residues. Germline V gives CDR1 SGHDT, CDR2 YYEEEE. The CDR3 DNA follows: TGCCGCACACCTGGGGGCTGGAGCACAGATACGCAGTATTTT. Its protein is CRTPGGWSTDTQYF.

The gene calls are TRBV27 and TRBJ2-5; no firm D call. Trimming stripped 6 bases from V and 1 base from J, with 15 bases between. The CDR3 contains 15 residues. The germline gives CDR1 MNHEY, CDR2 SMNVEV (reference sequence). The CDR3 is CASRWLPGPQETQYF. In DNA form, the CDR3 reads TGTGCCAGCAGATGGCTACCGGGCCCCCAAGAGACCCAGTACTTC.

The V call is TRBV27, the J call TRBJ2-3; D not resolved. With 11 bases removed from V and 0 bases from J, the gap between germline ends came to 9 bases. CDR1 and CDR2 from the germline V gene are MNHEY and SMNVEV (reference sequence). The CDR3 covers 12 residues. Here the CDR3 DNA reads TGTGCCTGCTCCGGGAGCACAGATACGCAGTATTTT. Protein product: CACSGSTDTQYF.

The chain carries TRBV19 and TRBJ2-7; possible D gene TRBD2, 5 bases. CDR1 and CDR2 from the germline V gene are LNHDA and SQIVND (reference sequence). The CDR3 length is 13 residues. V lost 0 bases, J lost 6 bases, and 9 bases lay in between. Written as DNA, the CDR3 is TGTGCCAGTAGTATAGATCATGGAGGCGAGCAGTACTTC. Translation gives CASSIDHGGEQYF.

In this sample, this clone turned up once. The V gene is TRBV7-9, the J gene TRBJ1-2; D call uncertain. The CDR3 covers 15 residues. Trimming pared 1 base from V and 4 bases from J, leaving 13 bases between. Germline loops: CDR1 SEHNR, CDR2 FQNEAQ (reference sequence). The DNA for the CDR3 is TGTGCCAGCAGCTTAGGAGCCCGGACGGCCTATGGCTACACCTTC. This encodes CASSLGARTAYGYTF.

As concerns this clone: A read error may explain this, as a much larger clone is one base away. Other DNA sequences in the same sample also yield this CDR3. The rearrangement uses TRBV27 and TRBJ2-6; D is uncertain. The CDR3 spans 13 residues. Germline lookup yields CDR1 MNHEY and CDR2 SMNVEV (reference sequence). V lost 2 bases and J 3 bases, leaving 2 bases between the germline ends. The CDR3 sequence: CASSLSGANVLTF. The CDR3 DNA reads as TGTGCCAGCAGTTTAAGTGGGGCCAACGTCCTGACTTTC.

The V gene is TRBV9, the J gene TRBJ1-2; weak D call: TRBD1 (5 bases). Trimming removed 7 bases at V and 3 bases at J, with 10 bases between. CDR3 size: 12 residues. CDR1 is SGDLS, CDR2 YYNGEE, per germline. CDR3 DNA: TGTGCCAGCGGGCAGGGCGACTATGGCTACACCTTC. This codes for CASGQGDYGYTF.

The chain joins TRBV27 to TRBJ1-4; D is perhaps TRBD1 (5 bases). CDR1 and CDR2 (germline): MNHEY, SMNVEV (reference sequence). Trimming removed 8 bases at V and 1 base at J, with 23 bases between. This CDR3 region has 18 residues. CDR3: CASSTRRGTRETNEKLFF. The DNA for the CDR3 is TGTGCCAGCTCCACCCGTAGGGGAACGCGGGAAACTAATGAAAAACTGTTTTTT.

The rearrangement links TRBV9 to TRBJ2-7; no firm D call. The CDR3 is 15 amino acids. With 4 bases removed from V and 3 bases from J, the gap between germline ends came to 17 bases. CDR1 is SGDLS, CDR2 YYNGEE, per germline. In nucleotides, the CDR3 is TGTGCCAGCAGCCCCCGCGCAGGAGAGATCTACGAGCAGTACTTC. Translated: CASSPRAGEIYEQYF.

The CDR3 reads CASWGLAGEGDEQYF. The CDR3 bases are TGTGCCAGCTGGGGACTAGCGGGAGAAGGTGATGAGCAGTACTTC. The chain is built from TRBV2 and TRBJ2-7; 14 bases align to TRBD2. CDR3 length: 15 amino acids. Trimming took 8 bases from V and 7 from J; bases not matched to a gene: 10. The germline V gene encodes CDR1 SNHLY and CDR2 FYNNEI.

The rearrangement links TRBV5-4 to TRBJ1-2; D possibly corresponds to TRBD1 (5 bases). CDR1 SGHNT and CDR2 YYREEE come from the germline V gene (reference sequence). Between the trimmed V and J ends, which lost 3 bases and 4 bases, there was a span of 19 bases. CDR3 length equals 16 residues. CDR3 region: CASSWGGVSHAYGYTF. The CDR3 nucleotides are TGTGCCAGCAGCTGGGGGGGAGTTAGTCATGCCTATGGCTACACCTTC.

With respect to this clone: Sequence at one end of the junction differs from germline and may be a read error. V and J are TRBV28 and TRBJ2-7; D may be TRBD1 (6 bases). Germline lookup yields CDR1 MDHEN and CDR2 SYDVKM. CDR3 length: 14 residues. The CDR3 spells CASSFTRLQGEQYF. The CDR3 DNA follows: TGTGCCAGCAGTTTTACCCGCCTACAGGGCGAGCAGTATTTC.

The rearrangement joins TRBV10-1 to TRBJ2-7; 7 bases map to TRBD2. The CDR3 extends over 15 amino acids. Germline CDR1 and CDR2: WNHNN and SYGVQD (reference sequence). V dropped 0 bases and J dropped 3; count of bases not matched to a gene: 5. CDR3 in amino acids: CASSESIQRDYEQYF. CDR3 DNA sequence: TGCGCCAGCAGTGAGTCGATCCAGCGGGACTACGAGCAGTACTTC.

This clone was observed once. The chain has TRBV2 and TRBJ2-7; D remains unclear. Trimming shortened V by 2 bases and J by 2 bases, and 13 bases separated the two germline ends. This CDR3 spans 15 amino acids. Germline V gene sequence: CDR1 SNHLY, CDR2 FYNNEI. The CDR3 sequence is CASSEWGQRTYEQYF. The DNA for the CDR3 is TGTGCCAGCAGTGAATGGGGTCAAAGGACCTACGAGCAGTACTTC.

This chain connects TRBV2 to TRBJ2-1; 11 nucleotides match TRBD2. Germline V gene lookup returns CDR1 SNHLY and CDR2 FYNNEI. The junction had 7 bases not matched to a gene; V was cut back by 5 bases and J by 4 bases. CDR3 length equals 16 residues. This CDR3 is CASSRNLAGGYNEQFF. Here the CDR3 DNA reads TGTGCCAGCAGTCGCAATCTAGCGGGAGGTTACAATGAGCAGTTCTTC.

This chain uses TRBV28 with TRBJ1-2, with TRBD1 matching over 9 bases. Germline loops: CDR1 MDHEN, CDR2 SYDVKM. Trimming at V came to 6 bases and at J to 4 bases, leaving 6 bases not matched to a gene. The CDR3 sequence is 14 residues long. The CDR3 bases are TGTGCCAGCAGCCTCCCGGGACAGGGCTATGGCTACACCTTC. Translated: CASSLPGQGYGYTF.

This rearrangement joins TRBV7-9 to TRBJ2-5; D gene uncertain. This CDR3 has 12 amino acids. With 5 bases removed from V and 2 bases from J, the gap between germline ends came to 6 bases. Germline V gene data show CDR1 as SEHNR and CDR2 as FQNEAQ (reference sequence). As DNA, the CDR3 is TGTGCCAGCAGCCAAACTCAAGAGACCCAGTACTTC. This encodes CASSQTQETQYF. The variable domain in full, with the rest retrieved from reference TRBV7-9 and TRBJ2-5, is DTGVSQNPRHKITKRGQNVTFRCDPISEHNRLYWYRQTLGQGPEFLTYFQNEAQLEKSRLLSDRFSAERPKGSFSTLEIQRTEQGDSAMYLCASSQTQETQYFGPGTRLLVL.

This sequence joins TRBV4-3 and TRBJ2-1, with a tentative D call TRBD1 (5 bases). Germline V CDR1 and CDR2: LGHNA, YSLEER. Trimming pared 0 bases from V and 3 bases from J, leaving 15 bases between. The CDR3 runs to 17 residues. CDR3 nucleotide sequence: TGCGCCAGCAGCCAAGATAGTGCAAGGGGCAACTACAATGAGCAGTTCTTC. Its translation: CASSQDSARGNYNEQFF.